This T cell receptor beta chain was identified in a study of CD8+ T cells in alopecia areata. V dropped 2 bases and J dropped 10 bases, with 9 bases sitting between them. This CDR3 is 12 amino acids long. Germline V gene sequence: CDR1 SGHVS, CDR2 FNYEAQ. The treatment was: oral pan-JAK inhibitor, 5-10 mg twice daily. Sequencing templates came from extracted RNA that was reverse transcribed into cDNA. Here immunoSEQ multiplex PCR was the method, and the copy in TCRdb shows in-frame clones only, minus some. The sample carries 160,000 or so clones, 55% to 75% recorded once. This sequence was found in a human donor with alopecia areata. This specimen consisted of CD4+ T cells sorted from blood, obtained at week 4, from a patient treated with tofacitinib. The chain has TRBV7-6 and TRBJ2-1; D call uncertain. The CDR3 is CASSLPYEEQFF. The CDR3 nucleotides read TGTGCCAGCAGCTTACCCTACGAGGAGCAGTTCTTC. Based on the CDR3 plus reference TRBV7-6 and TRBJ2-1, the full variable domain is GAGVSQSPRYKVTKRGQDVALRCDPISGHVSLYWYRQALGQGPEFLTYFNYEAQQDKSGLPNDRFSAERPEGSISTLTIQRTEQRDSAMYRCASSLPYEEQFFGPGTRLTVL.